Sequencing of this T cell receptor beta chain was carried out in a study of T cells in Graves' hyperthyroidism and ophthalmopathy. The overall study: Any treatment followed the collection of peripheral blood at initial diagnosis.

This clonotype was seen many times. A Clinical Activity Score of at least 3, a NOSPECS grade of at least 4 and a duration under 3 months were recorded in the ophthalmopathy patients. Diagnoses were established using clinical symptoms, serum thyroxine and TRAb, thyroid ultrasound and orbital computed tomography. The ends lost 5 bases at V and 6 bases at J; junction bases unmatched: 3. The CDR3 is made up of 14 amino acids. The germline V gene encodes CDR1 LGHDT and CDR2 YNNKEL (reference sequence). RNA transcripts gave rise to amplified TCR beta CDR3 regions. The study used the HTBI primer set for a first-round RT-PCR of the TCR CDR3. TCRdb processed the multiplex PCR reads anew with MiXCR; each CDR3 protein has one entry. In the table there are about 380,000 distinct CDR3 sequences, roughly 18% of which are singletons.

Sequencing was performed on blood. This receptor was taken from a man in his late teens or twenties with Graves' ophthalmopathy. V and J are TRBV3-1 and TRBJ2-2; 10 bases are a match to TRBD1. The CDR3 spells CASSAGTGAGELFF. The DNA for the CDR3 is TGTGCCAGCAGCGCCGGGACAGGGGCCGGGGAGCTGTTTTTT.